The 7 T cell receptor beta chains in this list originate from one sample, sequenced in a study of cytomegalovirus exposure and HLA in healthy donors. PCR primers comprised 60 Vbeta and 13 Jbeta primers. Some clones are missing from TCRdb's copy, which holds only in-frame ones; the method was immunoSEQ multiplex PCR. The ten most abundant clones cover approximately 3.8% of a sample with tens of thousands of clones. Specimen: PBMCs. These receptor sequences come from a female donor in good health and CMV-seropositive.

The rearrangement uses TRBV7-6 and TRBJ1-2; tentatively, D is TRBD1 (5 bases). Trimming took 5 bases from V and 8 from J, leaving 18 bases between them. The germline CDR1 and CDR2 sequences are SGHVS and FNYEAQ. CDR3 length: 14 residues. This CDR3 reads CASSPSVAGSGYTF. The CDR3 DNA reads TGTGCCAGCAGCCCAAGCGTGGCAGGGTCAGGCTACACCTTC.

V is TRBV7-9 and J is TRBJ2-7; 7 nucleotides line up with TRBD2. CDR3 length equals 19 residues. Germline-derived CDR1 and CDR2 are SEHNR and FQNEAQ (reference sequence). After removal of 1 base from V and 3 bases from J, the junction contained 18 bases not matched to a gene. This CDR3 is CASSLEIGGRAEHIYEQYF. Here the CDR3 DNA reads TGTGCCAGCAGCTTAGAGATCGGGGGGAGAGCGGAACATATCTACGAGCAGTACTTC.

The CDR3 coding sequence is TGTGCCAGCAGCCAAGATATAGGGACAGCTTCCTACGAGCAGTACTTC. Encoded protein: CASSQDIGTASYEQYF. The rearrangement joins TRBV4-2 to TRBJ2-7; TRBD1 matches at 7 bases. Trimming removed 0 bases from V and 1 base from J; junction bases left unmatched: 6. The CDR3 consists of 16 residues. CDR1 and CDR2 (germline): LGHNA, YNFKEQ.

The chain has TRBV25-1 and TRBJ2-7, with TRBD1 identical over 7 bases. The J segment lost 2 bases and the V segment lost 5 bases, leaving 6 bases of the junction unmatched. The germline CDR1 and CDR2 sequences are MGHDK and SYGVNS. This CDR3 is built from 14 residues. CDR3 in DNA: TGTGCCAGCAGTTCCGGGACAGCCCCCTACGAGCAGTACTTC. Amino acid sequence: CASSSGTAPYEQYF.

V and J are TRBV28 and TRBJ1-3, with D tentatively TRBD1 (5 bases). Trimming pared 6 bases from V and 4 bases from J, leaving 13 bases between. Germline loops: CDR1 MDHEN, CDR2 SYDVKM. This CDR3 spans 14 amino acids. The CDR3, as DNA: TGTGCCAGCAGGGGGGGGGTTCCGGGAAACACCATATATTTT. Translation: CASRGGVPGNTIYF. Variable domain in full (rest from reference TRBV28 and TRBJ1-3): DVKVTQSSRYLVKRTGEKVFLECVQDMDHENMFWYRQDPGLGLRLIYFSYDVKMKEKGDIPEGYSVSREKKERFSLILESASTNQTSMYLCASRGGVPGNTIYFGEGSWLTVV.

The CDR3 DNA reads TGTGCCAGCAGCATACTAGCGGGAGAATTAACTATCGGGGAGCTGTTTTTT. Translation gives CASSILAGELTIGELFF. The rearrangement uses TRBV5-6 and TRBJ2-2; 11 bases fit TRBD2. Germline V gives CDR1 SGHDT, CDR2 YYEEEE. This CDR3 spans 17 amino acids. J lost 7 bases, V lost 4 bases, and 12 bases had no gene match.

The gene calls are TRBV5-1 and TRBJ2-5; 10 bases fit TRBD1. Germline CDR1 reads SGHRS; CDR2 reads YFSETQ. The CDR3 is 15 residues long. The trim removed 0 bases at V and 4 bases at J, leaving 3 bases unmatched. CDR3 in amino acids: CASSLEGQGRETQYF. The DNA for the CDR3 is TGCGCCAGCAGCTTGGAGGGACAGGGGCGAGAGACCCAGTACTTC.